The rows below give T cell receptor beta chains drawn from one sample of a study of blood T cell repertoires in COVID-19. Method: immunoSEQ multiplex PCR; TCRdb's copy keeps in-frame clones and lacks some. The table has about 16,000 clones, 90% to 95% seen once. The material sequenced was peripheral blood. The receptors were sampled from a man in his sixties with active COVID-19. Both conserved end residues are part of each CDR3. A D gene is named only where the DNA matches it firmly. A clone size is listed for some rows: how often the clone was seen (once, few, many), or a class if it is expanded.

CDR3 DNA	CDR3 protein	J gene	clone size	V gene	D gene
TGTGCCAGCCCCTCTCCCGGGAATGAGCAGTTCTTC	CASPSPGNEQFF	TRBJ2-1	-	TRBV27	-
TGTGCCAGCAGTCAAACCGGACATAACACTGAAGCTTTCTTT	CASSQTGHNTEAFF	TRBJ1-1	once	TRBV28	-
TGTGCCAGCAGCAACAGACAGGGTCTTAACTATGGCTACACCTTC	CASSNRQGLNYGYTF	TRBJ1-2	-	TRBV21-1	-
TGTGCCAGTAGTATAGTGCTCGGTCCTAGCAATCAGCCCCAGCATTTT	CASSIVLGPSNQPQHF	TRBJ1-5	once	TRBV19	-
TGTGCCACTAGGGTAGCGGGGGGGTCGGATGAGCAGTTCTTC	CATRVAGGSDEQFF	TRBJ2-1	-	TRBV10-3	TRBD2
TGTGCCACCGCGAAGCGTAACTATGGCTACACCTTC	CATAKRNYGYTF	TRBJ1-2	-	TRBV15	-
TGTGCCAGCAGCCCGACTAGCGCCAACCTAGATACGCAGTATTTT	CASSPTSANLDTQYF	TRBJ2-3	-	TRBV13	TRBD2
TGTGCCAGCAGCCCCGGACAGCAGCCCCAGCATTTT	CASSPGQQPQHF	TRBJ1-5	-	TRBV3-1/TRBV3-2	-
TGTGCCAGCAGTTCCCCGGGGAGGTTCTCTGGAAACACCATATATTTT	CASSSPGRFSGNTIYF	TRBJ1-3	-	TRBV28	-
TGTGCCAGTAGAGGCCGGGACCAAGAGACCCAGTACTTC	CASRGRDQETQYF	TRBJ2-5	-	TRBV19	-
TGTGCCAGCAAAGGGGTTACGAACACTGAAGCTTTCTTT	CASKGVTNTEAFF	TRBJ1-1	-	TRBV28	-
TGTGCCAGCAGCCTTGGGGGGACAGAACATTACGAGCAGTACTTC	CASSLGGTEHYEQYF	TRBJ2-7	-	TRBV6-6	-
TGTGCCAGCTCAGCCCCACAGAATGGCTACACCTTC	CASSAPQNGYTF	TRBJ1-2	-	TRBV18	-
TGTGCCAGCAGCCCGGGGGGGGCCCAAAAGGAGGGTTATGGCTACACCTTC	CASSPGGAQKEGYGYTF	TRBJ1-2	-	TRBV4-2	-
TGCGCCAGCAGTGAGGACAGATCCTATGGCTACACCTTC	CASSEDRSYGYTF	TRBJ1-2	-	TRBV10-1	-
TGCGCCAGCAGCCAAGAGAATCGACAGGGTGGATCCTATAATTCACCCCTCCACTTT	CASSQENRQGGSYNSPLHF	TRBJ1-6	-	TRBV4-1	TRBD1
TGTGCCAGCAGCTTAGGACAGATCAACACTGAAGCTTTCTTT	CASSLGQINTEAFF	TRBJ1-1	once	TRBV7-9	-
TGTGCCACCAGCAGAGATTCAAGTTTGCAGGGTGGTACAGATACGCAGTATTTT	CATSRDSSLQGGTDTQYF	TRBJ2-3	-	TRBV15	-
TGTGCCAGCAGCTCAACCGAAAGACAGCGGGGTCAGCCCCAGCATTTT	CASSSTERQRGQPQHF	TRBJ1-5	-	TRBV7-8	-
TGTGCCAGCAGCCCCCTTCCCCTTAATTCACCCCTCCACTTT	CASSPLPLNSPLHF	TRBJ1-6	-	TRBV28	-
TGTGCCAGCGGCGAGGGGGCGTCTGAAGCTTTCTTT	CASGEGASEAFF	TRBJ1-1	-	TRBV12-3/TRBV12-4	TRBD1
TGTGCCAGCAGTTTAGACAGGGTTTCACCCCTCCACTTT	CASSLDRVSPLHF	TRBJ1-6	once	TRBV12-3/TRBV12-4	-
TGCGCCAGCAGCTTGGCCTTATATACAGGGGAGAACACTGAAGCTTTCTTT	CASSLALYTGENTEAFF	TRBJ1-1	-	TRBV5-1	TRBD1
TGTGCCAGCTCACCACCTACAGGACAGGGGGCTGAAGCTTTCTTT	CASSPPTGQGAEAFF	TRBJ1-1	once	TRBV18	TRBD1
TGTGCCAGCAGCTCGGGGGACTCCTACGAGCAGTACTTC	CASSSGDSYEQYF	TRBJ2-7	few	TRBV7-6	-
TGTGCCAGCAGCCCAACGGGGGGCCTGTACACCGGGGAGCTGTTTTTT	CASSPTGGLYTGELFF	TRBJ2-2	-	TRBV14	-
TGTGCCAGCAAACCCGGGGGGGGAAGCTACGAGCAGTACTTC	CASKPGGGSYEQYF	TRBJ2-7	-	TRBV7-2	TRBD2
TGTGCCAGCAGTGATCGGGGAAGGGAGACCCAGTACTTC	CASSDRGRETQYF	TRBJ2-5	-	TRBV2	-
TGTGCCAGCAGTTTAGGAGGGGGCAGGAACTATGGCTACACCTTC	CASSLGGGRNYGYTF	TRBJ1-2	once	TRBV27	TRBD1
TGTGCCAGCAGCCGGGGCGGGATAATCACCGGGGACACCATATATTTT	CASSRGGIITGDTIYF	TRBJ1-3	-	TRBV28	-
TGTGCCAGCAGTTACTCCCCCCGAGATTCAAAGGAGCAGTACTTC	CASSYSPRDSKEQYF	TRBJ2-7	-	TRBV6-2/TRBV6-3	-
TGCGCCAGCAGCCCCCGGCGGGGGAACACAGATACGCAGTATTTT	CASSPRRGNTDTQYF	TRBJ2-3	-	TRBV5-1	TRBD2
TGCGCCAGCAGCCAAGCCGGGTTTGGAGCAGAGACCCAGTACTTC	CASSQAGFGAETQYF	TRBJ2-5	once	TRBV4-1	-
TGTGCCAGTAGTAGACAGTCTCCGCGTTCACCCCTCCACTTT	CASSRQSPRSPLHF	TRBJ1-6	-	TRBV19	-
TGTGCCAGCAGCCAAGATAGCGGCAGGTTCTTCTATGGCTACACCTTC	CASSQDSGRFFYGYTF	TRBJ1-2	-	TRBV4-2	-
TGTGCCAGCAGTCCAGACAGGATCGTGAACACTGAAGCTTTCTTT	CASSPDRIVNTEAFF	TRBJ1-1	-	TRBV27	-
TGTGCCAGCAGTTACTACACTGAAGCTTTCTTT	CASSYYTEAFF	TRBJ1-1	-	TRBV2	-
TGCGCCAGCAGCGGCACTAGGGGAGGCGGGGAGCTGTTTTTT	CASSGTRGGGELFF	TRBJ2-2	-	TRBV5-1	-
TGCGCCAGCAGCTTAGGGACAGGTCGCAAGATGGGTGAGCAGTTCTTC	CASSLGTGRKMGEQFF	TRBJ2-1	-	TRBV5-1	TRBD1
TGCGCCAGCAGCTTGTTCGGTATCAGGGACACCGGGGAGCTGTTTTTT	CASSLFGIRDTGELFF	TRBJ2-2	-	TRBV5-1	-
TGTGCCAGCACCCCGGGGGACAGGGATGCTGAAGCTTTCTTT	CASTPGDRDAEAFF	TRBJ1-1	-	TRBV6-4	TRBD1